A single sample is the source of the 32 T cell receptor beta chains below, sequenced in a study of T cells after yellow fever vaccination. TCRdb reprocessed the 5' RACE reads via MiXCR and lists one record per CDR3 protein. The sample lists more than 350,000 distinct CDR3 sequences; around a tenth were seen once. The sample in question was PBMCs, obtained on the day of the first yellow fever vaccination. The receptors here all came from a man aged 18-30 years who received the YFV17D yellow fever vaccine.

This clonotype has at least ten counts. The CDR3 DNA is TGCAGTGCCGACAGGGGGCGCGTGTCAGAGACCCAGTACTTC. Translating gives CSADRGRVSETQYF. The chain carries TRBV20-1 and TRBJ2-5; 10 nucleotides match TRBD1. The germline CDR1 and CDR2 sequences are DFQATT and SNEGSKA (reference sequence). After removal of 6 bases from V and 4 bases from J, the junction contained 8 bases not matched to a gene. CDR3 size: 14 residues.

This clonotype appeared a few times. V usage is TRBV5-4 and J usage is TRBJ1-6; TRBD1 matches 9 bases. This CDR3 is 20 amino acids long. Germline CDR1 and CDR2: SGHNT and YYREEE (reference sequence). The ends lost 3 bases at V and 0 bases at J; junction bases unmatched: 13. The CDR3 nucleotides read TGTGCCAGCAGCTCCTCCGGGACAGGGATTTTTTACTCCTATAATTCACCCCTCCACTTT. Translation: CASSSSGTGIFYSYNSPLHF.

The chain is built from TRBV12-3 or TRBV12-4 and TRBJ2-7; unclear D gene. V lost 0 bases, J lost 2 bases, and 8 bases lay in between. The CDR3 is 14 residues long. DNA of the CDR3: TGTGCCAGCAGTTTAGCGATTCTAGCCTACGAGCAGTACTTC. Amino acids: CASSLAILAYEQYF.

This clonotype appeared many times. This chain uses TRBV4-3 with TRBJ2-7; 8 bases are shared with TRBD1. Germline V gives CDR1 LGHNA, CDR2 YSLEER. This CDR3 spans 15 amino acids. V lost 0 bases, J lost 7 bases, and 8 bases stayed unmatched. The CDR3 sequence: CASSQELGQGREQYV. CDR3 in DNA: TGCGCCAGCAGCCAAGAGCTAGGACAGGGTCGGGAGCAGTACGTC.

The genes are TRBV28 and TRBJ2-2; D is perhaps TRBD1 or TRBD2 (5 bases each). Germline V gives CDR1 MDHEN, CDR2 SYDVKM. CDR3 size: 14 residues. V lost 5 bases and J 6 bases, leaving 13 bases between the germline ends. As DNA, the CDR3 is TGTGCCAGCAGTCCGGGGACCGTAGCCGGGGAGCTGTTTTTT. It is translated as CASSPGTVAGELFF.

A few counts support this clonotype. The gene calls are TRBV11-2 and TRBJ2-5; TRBD1 aligns across 9 bases. The CDR3 runs 17 residues. Germline values: CDR1 SGHAT, CDR2 FQNNGV. V was clipped by 5 bases and J by 4 bases; unmatched bases: 14. The CDR3 nucleotides are TGTGCCAGCAGCCTCGCCGGGACAGGGAAGGGTCGAGAGACCCAGTACTTC. Protein product: CASSLAGTGKGRETQYF.

In its sample, this clonotype was seen a few times. J is TRBJ2-2 and V is TRBV21-1; the D call in the table, TRBD2, was not verified against the DNA. TRBV21-1 is a pseudogene locus. The CDR3 spans 15 residues. The CDR3 DNA reads TGTGCCAGCACACAAAAGGGGCCCGAACTGGGGGAGCTGTTTTTT. It yields the protein CASTQKGPELGELFF.

The chain combines TRBV5-1 with TRBJ2-1; 14 nucleotides align to TRBD2. Trimming cost V 4 bases and J 5 bases; bases outside gene matches: 11. The germline gives CDR1 SGHRS, CDR2 YFSETQ. The CDR3 has 18 amino acids. CDR3 DNA sequence: TGCGCCAGCAGCCCGGGACTAGCGGGGGCTTTATCGAACAATGAGCAGTTCTTC. Translated: CASSPGLAGALSNNEQFF. Combining the CDR3 with reference TRBV5-1 and TRBJ2-1 gives the whole variable domain KAGVTQTPRYLIKTRGQQVTLSCSPISGHRSVSWYQQTPGQGLQFLFEYFSETQRNKGNFPGRFSGRQFSNSRSEMNVSTLELGDSALYLCASSPGLAGALSNNEQFFGPGTRLTVL.

This chain joins TRBV12-3 or TRBV12-4 and TRBJ1-4, with TRBD1 as a possible D gene (6 bases). V lost 2 bases and J 8 bases, leaving 18 bases between the germline ends. This CDR3 contains 16 residues. The CDR3 protein is CASSLRGRGHREKLFF. The CDR3 nucleotides are TGTGCCAGCAGTTTAAGGGGCCGGGGGCATCGGGAAAAACTGTTTTTT.

The V and J genes are TRBV7-9 and TRBJ2-7, with 12 positions matching TRBD2. J was trimmed by 6 bases and V by 5 bases; bases with no gene match: 5. The CDR3 length is 14 residues. Germline-derived CDR1 and CDR2 are SEHNR and FQNEAQ (reference sequence). The CDR3 coding sequence is TGTGCCAGCAGCCCTAGCGGGGGGGGGATCGAGCAGTACGTC. Protein product: CASSPSGGGIEQYV.

This clonotype appeared a few times. This chain links TRBV20-1 with TRBJ1-1; D might be TRBD1 (5 bases). The CDR3 is 14 amino acids. The V end lost 6 bases, the J end lost 1 base, and 15 bases lay between the germline ends. Germline loops: CDR1 DFQATT, CDR2 SNEGSKA (reference sequence). The CDR3 here is CSAIRVGTNTEAFF. CDR3 bases: TGCAGTGCCATCCGGGTAGGGACGAACACTGAAGCTTTCTTT.

This chain connects TRBV27 to TRBJ2-5; 9 bases are shared with TRBD1. Trimming took 6 bases from V and 4 from J; bases not matched to a gene: 9. Germline CDR1 and CDR2: MNHEY and SMNVEV (reference sequence). The CDR3 has 15 residues. CDR3 DNA sequence: TGTGCCAGCAGAAAGGGACAGGGAAGGGGAGAGACCCAGTACTTC. Protein sequence: CASRKGQGRGETQYF.

This chain connects TRBV19 to TRBJ2-7; D uncertain. Germline CDR1 LNHDA, CDR2 SQIVND (reference sequence). The V end was cut by 6 bases, the J end by 0 bases, with 9 bases between. The CDR3 consists of 13 residues. The CDR3 bases are TGTGCCAGTAGCAACAGAGTCTCCTACGAGCAGTACTTC. Its translation is CASSNRVSYEQYF.

This clonotype was detected only a few times. The J gene is TRBJ2-7, the V gene TRBV12-3 or TRBV12-4; a weak D match, TRBD1 (6 bases). The CDR3 contains 16 residues. V was shortened by 1 base and J by 5 bases, with 18 bases between the two germline ends. CDR3 nucleotides: TGTGCCAGCAGTTTAGGGTTAGGTGAACAGGGCGACGAGCAGTACTTC. Its translation is CASSLGLGEQGDEQYF.

In its sample, this clonotype was seen a few times. The chain is built from TRBV6-1 and TRBJ2-1; TRBD1 is a possible D gene (5 bases). Germline V gene lookup returns CDR1 MNHNS and CDR2 SASEGT. This CDR3 is 16 amino acids long. V was pared by 3 bases and J by 0 bases, with 12 bases between. CDR3 in DNA: TGTGCCAGCAGTGATCTCAGGGCTAGCTCCTACAATGAGCAGTTCTTC. It codes for CASSDLRASSYNEQFF.

This clonotype was seen a few times. One end of the junction is discordant with germline, which a read error may explain. The gene calls are TRBV20-1 and TRBJ1-1; the D is unclear. CDR1 and CDR2 from the germline V gene are DFQATT and SNEGSKA (reference sequence). There are 13 residues in the CDR3. The CDR3 here is CSARQAGDTEALF. In DNA form, the CDR3 reads TGCAGTGCTAGGCAGGCCGGCGACACTGAAGCTCTCTTT.

CDR3 loop: CASSVGPDLTDTQYF. CDR3 DNA: TGTGCCAGCAGCGTAGGCCCTGACCTCACAGATACGCAGTATTTT. J is TRBJ2-3 and V is TRBV9; D remains unclear. The CDR3 runs 15 residues. V was cut by 0 bases and J by 2 bases, with 10 bases left in between. Germline V gene lookup returns CDR1 SGDLS and CDR2 YYNGEE.

V is TRBV29-1 and J is TRBJ1-2; D not certain. CDR1 SQVTM and CDR2 ANQGSEA come from the germline V gene. CDR3 length: 13 residues. Trimming took 1 base from V and 8 from J, leaving 14 bases between them. The CDR3 region has the DNA TGCAGCGTTGAAGGTGGCAGTTGGGGAGGCTACACCTTC. This encodes CSVEGGSWGGYTF.

The chain couples TRBV20-1 to TRBJ1-1; maybe TRBD1 (5 bases). Germline CDR1 DFQATT, CDR2 SNEGSKA (reference sequence). Trimming took off 1 base at V and 4 bases at J, with 25 bases between the two ends. The CDR3 length is 18 residues. CDR3 amino acids: CSARVDPGMVNWATEAFF. Here the CDR3 DNA reads TGCAGTGCTAGAGTAGACCCAGGGATGGTGAATTGGGCCACTGAAGCTTTCTTT.

This clonotype was counted between two and nine times. This chain connects TRBV20-1 to TRBJ2-2; unclear D gene. Germline CDR1 DFQATT, CDR2 SNEGSKA (reference sequence). Trimming stripped 8 bases from V and 0 bases from J, with 13 bases between. CDR3 length: 14 amino acids. The CDR3 DNA is TGCAGTTCGTTAGGAACCTCGAACACCGGGGAGCTGTTTTTT. Translating it yields CSSLGTSNTGELFF.

The J gene is TRBJ1-5, the V gene TRBV7-9; D gene unclear. The ends were cut back, 6 bases at V and 3 bases at J, with 15 bases in the middle. Germline V CDR1 and CDR2: SEHNR, FQNEAQ (reference sequence). The CDR3 runs to 15 residues. CDR3 protein: CASSRTGAPNQPQHF. The CDR3, as DNA: TGTGCCAGCAGTCGCACCGGAGCTCCCAATCAGCCCCAGCATTTT.

This clonotype was seen repeatedly, ten times or more. This rearrangement joins TRBV5-1 to TRBJ1-3; D unclear. CDR1 is SGHRS and CDR2 is YFSETQ in the germline V gene. V was pared by 0 bases and J by 2 bases, with 6 bases between. This CDR3 region has 14 residues. The CDR3 sequence is CASSLGVAGNTIYF. In nucleotides, the CDR3 is TGCGCCAGCAGCTTGGGGGTTGCTGGAAACACCATATATTTT.

The rearrangement links TRBV19 to TRBJ2-2, with no clear D. This CDR3 has 13 amino acids. Looked up from germline, CDR1 is LNHDA and CDR2 is SQIVND (reference sequence). V lost 3 bases and J lost 4, with 6 bases in between. The CDR3 region is CASSILVTGELFF. CDR3 DNA sequence: TGTGCCAGTAGTATTTTAGTCACCGGGGAGCTGTTTTTT.

The CDR3 sequence is CASSYDAGLSSYNSPLHF. CDR3 nucleotides: TGTGCCAGCAGTTACGATGCCGGCCTGAGCTCCTATAATTCACCCCTCCACTTT. The chain carries TRBV6-5 and TRBJ1-6; the D is unclear. Germline V gives CDR1 MNHEY, CDR2 SVGAGI. The length of the CDR3 is 18 residues. Trimming removed 2 bases from V and 0 bases from J, with 14 bases in between.

The chain employs TRBV12-3 or TRBV12-4 and TRBJ2-5; 7 bases are shared with TRBD2. The CDR3 covers 16 residues. Germline trimming cut 5 bases from V and 4 bases from J; bases unmatched to any gene: 13. The DNA for the CDR3 is TGTGCCAGCAGTCCCGCGGGGATGCGGGGGAGAGAGACCCAGTACTTC. Its protein product is CASSPAGMRGRETQYF.

The chain employs TRBV3-1 and TRBJ2-5; maybe TRBD2 (6 bases). The CDR3 covers 15 residues. Germline CDR1 reads LGHDT; CDR2 reads YNNKEL (reference sequence). Trimming pared 3 bases from V and 4 bases from J, leaving 15 bases between. The CDR3: CASSHTFGGLETQYF. DNA of the CDR3: TGTGCCAGCAGCCACACGTTCGGGGGTCTAGAGACCCAGTACTTC.

In its sample, this clonotype was seen a few times. The chain carries TRBV24-1 and TRBJ2-1; 7 nucleotides agree with TRBD1. Germline loops: CDR1 KGHDR, CDR2 SFDVKD. V shed 0 bases and J 7 bases; nucleotides not matched to a gene: 5. The CDR3 is 15 amino acids. CDR3: CATSDLTGVKNEQFF. In DNA, the CDR3 is TGTGCCACCAGTGATTTGACAGGGGTGAAAAATGAGCAGTTCTTC.

A few counts support this clonotype. The genes are TRBV27 and TRBJ2-6; TRBD1 matches 9 bases. After removal of 6 bases from V and 4 bases from J, the junction contained 10 bases not matched to a gene. The CDR3 contains 17 residues. Germline values: CDR1 MNHEY, CDR2 SMNVEV (reference sequence). CDR3 DNA: TGTGCCAGCAGCCAGTGGACAGGGGTGTTAGGGGCCAACGTCCTGACTTTC. It codes for CASSQWTGVLGANVLTF.

This clonotype was detected a few times. This rearrangement joins TRBV12-3 or TRBV12-4 to TRBJ1-1; perhaps TRBD1 as D (5 bases). CDR3 length equals 15 residues. Trimming took off 3 bases at V and 3 bases at J, with 14 bases between the two ends. The CDR3 nucleotides read TGTGCCAGCAGTTTGCCGTACGGGGGGTACACTGAAGCTTTCTTT. This gives the protein CASSLPYGGYTEAFF.

This clonotype has only a few counts. The CDR3 DNA reads as TGTGCCTGGAGTGGGACGGGGACAGAGACCCAGTACTTC. This translates into CAWSGTGTETQYF. The J gene is TRBJ2-5, the V gene TRBV30; perhaps D is TRBD1 or TRBD2 (5 bases each). The germline V and J ends were trimmed by 1 base and 4 bases, with 10 bases remaining between them. Germline-derived CDR1 and CDR2 are GTSNPN and SVGIG (reference sequence). This CDR3 is 13 amino acids long.

This chain links TRBV18 with TRBJ2-3, with 7 bases fitting TRBD1. CDR1 is KGHSH, CDR2 LQKENI, per germline. V trimming: 3 bases; J trimming: 2 bases; junction bases outside the gene matches: 5. This CDR3 has 15 residues. The CDR3 bases are TGTGCCAGCTCACCCGACAGGGCCTTCACAGATACGCAGTATTTT. It is translated as CASSPDRAFTDTQYF.

This clonotype was detected a few times. The chain joins TRBV20-1 to TRBJ2-1, with 8 nucleotides matching TRBD2. This CDR3 comprises 14 residues. CDR1 is DFQATT and CDR2 is SNEGSKA in the germline V gene (reference sequence). V was clipped by 4 bases and J by 7 bases; unmatched bases: 9. The CDR3 DNA sequence: TGCAGTGCTATAGCCGGGGGGGGGTCTAATGAGCAGTTCTTC. It specifies CSAIAGGGSNEQFF.